The clone carrying this T cell receptor (beta chain) was picked up a small number of times. As yet, its antigen is unknown. CDR3 size: 14 residues. The trim removed 4 bases at V and 2 bases at J, leaving 6 bases unmatched. Germline values: CDR1 SGHRS, CDR2 YFSETQ. The data are from a study of T cell repertoires in cytomegalovirus infection. At the level of the study: Through public TCR beta signatures, both CMV infection and matching HLA type were indicated. Whole-study results and caveats: Frequencies of public TCR beta families were cumulated, and this identified carriers of CMV plus the relevant HLA. CMV-specific TCR beta clonotypes restricted by HLA-C dominated the ex vivo response.

TCRdb fed the reads into MiXCR, producing one record per CDR3 protein. Found here are 300,000 to 450,000 distinct CDR3 sequences, roughly 20% of them singletons; the top ten hold approximately 10%. The V gene is TRBV5-1, the J gene TRBJ2-7; 7 nucleotides line up with TRBD1. The clonotype originates from a human donor in good health (CMV status not recorded). Some clones in this sample may be carry-over from other donors' samples. The sample was PBMCs. CDR3 nucleotides: TGCGCCAGCAGCCGACCGGGACAGCCCTACGAGCAGTACTTC. Translated: CASSRPGQPYEQYF. Drawing the rest from reference TRBV5-1 and TRBJ2-7, the complete variable domain is KAGVTQTPRYLIKTRGQQVTLSCSPISGHRSVSWYQQTPGQGLQFLFEYFSETQRNKGNFPGRFSGRQFSNSRSEMNVSTLELGDSALYLCASSRPGQPYEQYFGPGTRLTVT.